This is a list of T cell receptor beta chains from one sample in a study of blood T cell repertoires in COVID-19. Measured with immunoSEQ multiplex PCR; TCRdb has only the in-frame clones, and not every one. Altogether fewer than 70,000 clones are present, 80% to 90% being singletons, with the ten largest covering 1.4%. The sample consisted of peripheral blood. The receptor set was obtained from a woman aged 55-75 years with acute or convalescent COVID-19. The CDR3 runs from the conserved cysteine through the conserved F or W. A D gene is named only where the DNA matches it firmly. The listing skips clone size in some rows; elsewhere it reads once, few, many or a size class.

d_call	clone_size	v_call	j_call	cdr3_nt	cdr3_aa
NA	NA	TRBV29-1	TRBJ1-4	TGCAGCGTTGCCTTGTGGAGCTCTAATGAAAAACTGTTTTTT	CSVALWSSNEKLFF
NA	NA	TRBV5-6	TRBJ1-2	TGTGCCAGCAGTTATGGAATACAGGGCTATGGCTACACCTTC	CASSYGIQGYGYTF
NA	NA	TRBV5-6	TRBJ1-6	TGTGCCAGCAGCCCCCAGGAGCAAGGGGCATATAATTCACCCCTCCACTTT	CASSPQEQGAYNSPLHF
TRBD1	NA	TRBV29-1	TRBJ1-1	TGCAGCGTGACAGGGAGAATTACCTTGAACACTGAAGCTTTCTTT	CSVTGRITLNTEAFF
NA	NA	TRBV5-1	TRBJ1-1	TGCGCCAGCAGCCTAAAACAGGGAATGGAAGCTTTCTTT	CASSLKQGMEAFF
TRBD1	NA	TRBV24-1	TRBJ1-4	TGTGCCACCAGTGATTTGTCGGTCGGGGACAGGGCTGAAAAACTGTTTTTT	CATSDLSVGDRAEKLFF
TRBD1	NA	TRBV11-2	TRBJ2-1	TGTGCCAGCAGCGGGCAGGGGGACAATGAGCAGTTCTTC	CASSGQGDNEQFF
NA	NA	TRBV7-9	TRBJ1-6	TGTGCCAGCAGCCTCCAGGGTGTGGATAATTCACCCCTCCACTTT	CASSLQGVDNSPLHF
TRBD1	NA	TRBV6-1	TRBJ2-7	TGTGCCAGCAGACCGGGACAGGGGGTTTACGAGCAGTACTTC	CASRPGQGVYEQYF
NA	NA	TRBV5-6	TRBJ2-7	TGTGCCAGCAGCCTCGGACGGAGGCGGATTGAGCAGTACTTC	CASSLGRRRIEQYF
NA	NA	TRBV30	TRBJ1-5	TGTGCCTGGAGTGTCGATAGGAGGAGGGATCAGCCCCAGCATTTT	CAWSVDRRRDQPQHF
NA	NA	TRBV3-1/TRBV3-2	TRBJ1-1	TGTGCCAGCAGCCAAGTCAGGTTCATGAACACTGAAGCTTTCTTT	CASSQVRFMNTEAFF
NA	NA	TRBV5-1	TRBJ1-1	TGCGCCAGCAGCTTGACTCAGGCTAAGAACACTGAAGCTTTCTTT	CASSLTQAKNTEAFF
NA	NA	TRBV28	TRBJ1-3	TGTGCCAGCAGTTTAGTCCAGGCCTCTGGAAACACCATATATTTT	CASSLVQASGNTIYF
TRBD2	NA	TRBV19	TRBJ2-2	TGTGCCAGTAGTATAGAGGGGAGGGGCCAAGGCGGGGAGCTGTTTTTT	CASSIEGRGQGGELFF
NA	NA	TRBV4-2	TRBJ1-2	TGTGCCAGCAGCCAAGGGACTTCCACCTATTATGGCTACACCTTC	CASSQGTSTYYGYTF
TRBD1	few	TRBV6-5	TRBJ1-1	TGTGCCAGCAGTAAGACAGGGGGCTCCGTGGAAGCTTTCTTT	CASSKTGGSVEAFF
NA	NA	TRBV9	TRBJ1-1	TGTGCCAGCAGCGTAGCCCAAAGAAGACAGGTCCGCGTCACTGAAGCTTTCTTT	CASSVAQRRQVRVTEAFF
TRBD2	NA	TRBV30	TRBJ2-1	TGTGCCTGGAGTTTCTTAGCGGGTATCTACAATGAGCAGTTCTTC	CAWSFLAGIYNEQFF
NA	NA	TRBV28	TRBJ1-6	TGTGCCAGCAGTTTTGGGGGGGCCAGAGGTTCACCCCTCCACTTT	CASSFGGARGSPLHF
TRBD2	NA	TRBV7-3	TRBJ2-3	TGTGCCAGCAGCTTGACTAGCGTGAGCACAGATACGCAGTATTTT	CASSLTSVSTDTQYF
TRBD1	NA	TRBV5-5	TRBJ1-1	TGTGCCAGCAGCTTGGGGGGACAGGGGTATAGGACTGAAGCTTTCTTT	CASSLGGQGYRTEAFF
NA	NA	TRBV19	TRBJ2-4	TGTGCCAGTAGCCACAGGGAATCCAAAAACATTCAGTACTTC	CASSHRESKNIQYF
TRBD1	NA	TRBV7-7	TRBJ1-6	TGTGCTAGCAGCCCCCGACAGGGCCATAATTCACCCCTCCACTTT	CASSPRQGHNSPLHF
TRBD1	NA	TRBV7-8	TRBJ2-2	TGTGCCAGCAGCTTAGCGCTAAGGCCAGGGGGCACCGGGGAGCTGTTTTTT	CASSLALRPGGTGELFF
TRBD2	NA	TRBV30	TRBJ2-4	TGTGCCTGGAGCGCGGGGGTGGCCAAAAACATTCAGTACTTC	CAWSAGVAKNIQYF
NA	NA	TRBV5-5	TRBJ2-2	TGTGCCAGCAGCTTGGCCGTTCTTACTCCCACCGGGGAGCTGTTTTTT	CASSLAVLTPTGELFF
NA	NA	TRBV18	TRBJ1-2	TGTGCCAGCTCACCTTCCAACACAGCGGGCTATGGCTACACCTTC	CASSPSNTAGYGYTF
NA	NA	TRBV7-9	TRBJ1-5	TGTGCCAGCAGCTTATCCGACAAACCCAGGGCCCAGCATTTT	CASSLSDKPRAQHF
TRBD1	NA	TRBV9	TRBJ1-1	TGTGCCAGCAGCGCCAGAACACAGGGGGACGCTGAAGCTTTCTTT	CASSARTQGDAEAFF
TRBD1	NA	TRBV29-1	TRBJ1-5	TGCAGCGTCGGCGACAGGGAGAGTCAGCCCCAGCATTTT	CSVGDRESQPQHF
NA	NA	TRBV5-8	TRBJ1-1	TGTGCCAGCAGCTCCGGACAAACCAGGGGAGACACTGAAGCTTTCTTT	CASSSGQTRGDTEAFF
TRBD2	NA	TRBV19	TRBJ2-7	TGTGCCAGTAGTTCTAGCGGGGGAAGAGGCGAGCAGTACTTC	CASSSSGGRGEQYF
TRBD1	NA	TRBV27	TRBJ1-4	TGTGCCAGCGCTAAGGACGAACTACAGGGGTTTGGTGGGGAAAAACTGTTTTTT	CASAKDELQGFGGEKLFF
NA	NA	TRBV10-3	TRBJ1-3	TGTGCCATCATGGCTAACGGGGTTACTGGAAACACCATATATTTT	CAIMANGVTGNTIYF
NA	NA	TRBV15	TRBJ1-1	TGTGCCACCAGCAGAGGCGACGGGTCTACTGAAGCTTTCTTT	CATSRGDGSTEAFF
TRBD1	NA	TRBV5-1	TRBJ1-1	TGCGCCAGCAGCTCCGCCGGGACAGGGGGCTCGAACACTGAAGCTTTCTTT	CASSSAGTGGSNTEAFF
NA	NA	TRBV3-1/TRBV3-2	TRBJ1-6	TGTGCCAGCAGCCAAGTGGGGCAGGAATCACCCCTCCACTTT	CASSQVGQESPLHF
NA	once	TRBV9	TRBJ2-2	TGTGCCAGCAGCGGACCGGGTATGGACACCGGGGAGCTGTTTTTT	CASSGPGMDTGELFF
NA	NA	TRBV7-3	TRBJ2-1	TGTGCCAGCAGCTTAAGCACTTACAATGAGCAGTTCTTC	CASSLSTYNEQFF
NA	few	TRBV7-8	TRBJ1-5	TGTGCCAGCAGCTTAGTAGGGGAGGGACAGCCCCAGCATTTT	CASSLVGEGQPQHF
NA	NA	TRBV19	TRBJ1-2	TGTGCCAGTAGTTCCCTTTCGACTGGGTATGGCTACACCTTC	CASSSLSTGYGYTF
NA	NA	TRBV4-1	TRBJ1-1	TGCGCCAGCAGCCCTAGTCGGGACATTGGGACTGAAGCTTTCTTT	CASSPSRDIGTEAFF
NA	few	TRBV15	TRBJ1-4	TGTGCCACCAGCAGATGGGACTCAGGAGCAACTAATGAAAAACTGTTTTTT	CATSRWDSGATNEKLFF
TRBD1	NA	TRBV7-3	TRBJ2-3	TGTGCCAGCAGCCGACAGGGTGGCACAGATACGCAGTATTTT	CASSRQGGTDTQYF
TRBD1	NA	TRBV7-2	TRBJ2-7	TGTGCCAGCAGCCCCCGCAGGGACAGGGTAAGCTACGAGCAGTACTTC	CASSPRRDRVSYEQYF
NA	few	TRBV7-9	TRBJ1-2	TGTGCCAGCAGCGGAGGCGCGTCCGATGCCCCCTATGGCTACACCTTC	CASSGGASDAPYGYTF
NA	NA	TRBV28	TRBJ1-4	TGTGCCAGCAGTCTACCCACAGGGACTAATGAAAAACTGTTTTTT	CASSLPTGTNEKLFF
TRBD2	NA	TRBV5-4	TRBJ2-7	TGTGCCAGCAGCTTGGGCGGGGGACTAGCGGTATACGAGCAGTACTTC	CASSLGGGLAVYEQYF
TRBD1	NA	TRBV5-1	TRBJ2-7	TGCGCCAGCAGCATTAGACAGGGGTGGTACGAGCAGTACTTC	CASSIRQGWYEQYF
NA	NA	TRBV7-6	TRBJ1-1	TGTGCCAGCAGCTTAGACTTATACACTGAAGCTTTCTTT	CASSLDLYTEAFF
NA	NA	TRBV6-4	TRBJ1-4	TGTGCCAGCTTTCGCGCGTCCTTTATTGAAAAACTGTTTTTT	CASFRASFIEKLFF
TRBD1	NA	TRBV7-8	TRBJ1-1	TGTGCCAGCAGCGCATGGGGACAGCCCCGTACTGAAGCTTTCTTT	CASSAWGQPRTEAFF
TRBD2	NA	TRBV2	TRBJ2-5	TGTGCCAGCAGGGGACTAGCGGGGGAAGAGACCCAGTACTTC	CASRGLAGEETQYF
NA	NA	TRBV21-1	TRBJ1-1	TGTGCCAGCAGCCTTCTCAGGGGGATAAGGAACACTGAAGCTTTCTTT	CASSLLRGIRNTEAFF